This T cell receptor (beta chain) was sequenced for a study of blood T cell repertoires in COVID-19 (TCRdb year 2020). About the investigation overall: Samples covering the acute and convalescent phases of COVID-19 were provided by collaborators in the United States, Italy and Spain. The dataset comprised deeply sampled blood TCRbeta repertoires from subjects exposed to, actively infected with, or recovered from COVID-19. The material from the prospective study consisted of cDNA or gDNA derived from T cells, B-cell-depleted T cells, or PBMCs. Samples came from the ongoing ImmuneRACE study (first 160 participants) plus 1,254 subjects from 6 global collaborators. The repertoires were made available in a free public database intended to serve as a resource for research on the immune response to SARS-CoV-2. A de-identified subject ID, COVID-19 status, age in years and sex were almost always included in the sample metadata. Where available, HLA class I and class II types were taken from metadata supplied by the sample provider and were not determined by assay-based typing. The research as a whole found: How much clinical and demographic metadata was included differed by source and by participant, and the metadata was provided uncurated.

One collaborating source in Seattle enrolled patients while the patients were actively infected and followed the patients over time throughout the course of disease. Whole blood was collected in K2EDTA tubes by collaborating institutions according to the institutions' own protocols. For TCRbeta analysis, collaborators shipped samples in one of three forms: frozen whole blood, isolated PBMCs, or DNA extracted from either of those sample types. Note on this clone: What antigen it recognizes has not been identified. Base qualities are not recorded, but no much larger clone differs from it by a single base.

Trimming takes 5 bases off V and 0 bases off J; junction bases not matched to a gene: 4. Sequences MNHEY (CDR1) and SVGAGI (CDR2) are obtained from the germline V gene. The CDR3 covers 15 residues, taking in both the cysteine and the phenylalanine. Only CDR3 DNA is held: 45 bases, read in frame from base 1. The immunoSEQ Assay, a bias-controlled multiplex PCR, was used to amplify TCRbeta CDR3 regions from genomic DNA. In the original analysis: The number of nucleated cells in each sample was estimated by amplification of reference gene primers within the assay. To quantify the absolute abundance of each unique TCRbeta CDR3 rearrangement, sequence reads were collapsed and filtered. For each sample, productive Simpson clonality was calculated by taking the square root of Simpson's diversity index across productive rearrangements. This immuneACCESS table, as held by TCRdb, lists in-frame sequences with V and J called but not all clones. Of the missing ones, under half trace to an unresolved V gene in checked studies; the others have no known cause. V and J calls and clone size are those listed in that table; D and trimming were worked out from the DNA. This sample holds about 400,000 clones; 80% to 90% were observed only once. The ten largest clones capture around 7.4% of the sample.

Sequencing was carried out using peripheral blood. This TCR came from an older woman with COVID-19, enrolled during active disease. The chain couples TRBV6-5 to TRBJ2-3, and 8 junction bases match TRBD2. The DNA reads as follows: TGTGCCAGCAGTCGTAGCGGGGTTAGCACAGATACGCAGTATTTT. Its protein product is CASSRSGVSTDTQYF.